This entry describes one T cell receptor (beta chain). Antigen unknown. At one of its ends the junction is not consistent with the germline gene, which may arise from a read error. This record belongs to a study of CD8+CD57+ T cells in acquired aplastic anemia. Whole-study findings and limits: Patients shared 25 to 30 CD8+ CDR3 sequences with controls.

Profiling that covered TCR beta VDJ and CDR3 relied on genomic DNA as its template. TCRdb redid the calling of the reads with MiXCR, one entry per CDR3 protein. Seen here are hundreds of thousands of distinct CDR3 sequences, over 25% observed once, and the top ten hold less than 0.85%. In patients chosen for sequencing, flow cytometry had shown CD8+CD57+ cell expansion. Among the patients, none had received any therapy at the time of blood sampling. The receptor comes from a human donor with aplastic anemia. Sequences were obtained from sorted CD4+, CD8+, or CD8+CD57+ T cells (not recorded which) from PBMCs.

In nucleotides, the CDR3 is TGTGCCAGCAGTGGCGATGGGCCGGGGAATCAGCCCCAGTACTTC. Amino acid sequence: CASSGDGPGNQPQYF. The chain uses TRBV10-3 and TRBJ2-5, with D possibly matching TRBD2 (5 bases). The CDR3 length is 15 residues. Germline V gene data show CDR1 as ENHRY and CDR2 as SYGVKD.